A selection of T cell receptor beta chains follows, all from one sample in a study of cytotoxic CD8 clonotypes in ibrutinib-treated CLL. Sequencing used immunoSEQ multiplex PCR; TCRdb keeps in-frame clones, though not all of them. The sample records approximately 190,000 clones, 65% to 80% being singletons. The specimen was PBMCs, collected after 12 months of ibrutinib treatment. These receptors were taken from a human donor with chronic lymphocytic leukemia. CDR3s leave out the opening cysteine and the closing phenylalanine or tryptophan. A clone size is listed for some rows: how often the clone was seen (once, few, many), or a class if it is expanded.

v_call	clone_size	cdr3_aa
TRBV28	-	ASSSGTEAF
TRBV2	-	ASNPTGVNLNSNQPQH
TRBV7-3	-	ASSLINSGELF
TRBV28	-	ASSLRTGVNTEAF
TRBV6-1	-	ASSDWQASNQPQH
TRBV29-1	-	SVGNRNQPQH
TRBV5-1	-	ASSFLAGGTDTQY
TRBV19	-	ASRGQGTTEAF
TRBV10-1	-	ASSETIGGSRLNNYGYT
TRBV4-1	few	ASSQKIMSNEKLF
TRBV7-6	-	ASSAQGYGNTIY
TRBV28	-	ASSSAGGPNQPQH
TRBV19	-	ASSKWGSNTEAF
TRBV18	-	ASSPRNKQGVTNYGYT
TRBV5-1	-	ASSLGISRATTYEQY
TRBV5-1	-	ASSPSTDWDYEQY
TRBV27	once	ASSVGGNTEAF
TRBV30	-	AWSALAGGTDTQY